The rows below give T cell receptor beta chains drawn from one sample of a study of cytomegalovirus exposure and HLA in healthy donors. Method: immunoSEQ multiplex PCR; TCRdb's copy keeps in-frame clones and lacks some. The table has under 300,000 clones, 80% to 90% seen once. The sample consisted of PBMCs. These receptors came from a woman aged 18-29 years in good health and CMV-seronegative. CDR3s include the opening cysteine and the closing phenylalanine or tryptophan. The order of the fields is V gene, CDR3 length, clone size, D gene, J gene, CDR3 protein, CDR3 DNA. A D gene is named only where the DNA matches it firmly. Size tells how often a clone was seen (once, few, many) or the class of an expanded clone, and some rows leave it out.

TRBV28	15	.	.	TRBJ2-7	CASSFGGDSSYEQYF	TGTGCCAGCAGTTTCGGGGGGGACAGCTCCTACGAGCAGTACTTC
TRBV19	12	.	.	TRBJ1-2	CASRQGYYGYTF	TGTGCCAGTAGACAGGGATACTATGGCTACACCTTC
TRBV5-1	14	.	TRBD1	TRBJ1-5	CASSFTGGNQPQHF	TGCGCCAGCAGCTTTACAGGGGGGAATCAGCCCCAGCATTTT
TRBV7-3	13	.	TRBD1	TRBJ2-1	CASSSGTGSEQFF	TGTGCCAGCAGCTCCGGGACAGGGAGTGAGCAGTTCTTC
TRBV9	15	.	.	TRBJ2-3	CASSKLARVADTQYF	TGTGCCAGCAGCAAACTAGCACGGGTCGCAGATACGCAGTATTTT
TRBV28	14	.	TRBD2	TRBJ2-7	CASKPHSGLYEQYF	TGTGCCAGCAAACCCCATAGCGGGCTCTACGAGCAGTACTTC
TRBV7-9	15	.	TRBD1	TRBJ1-2	CASSLPGQGVGGYTF	TGTGCCAGCAGCCTCCCGGGACAGGGGGTCGGTGGCTACACCTTC
TRBV30	14	.	.	TRBJ2-7	CAWSSTGEAYEQYF	TGTGCCTGGAGCTCGACAGGTGAGGCCTACGAGCAGTACTTC
TRBV4-1	16	.	TRBD1	TRBJ1-1	CASRPGQGKVFTEAFF	TGCGCCAGCAGACCCGGACAGGGTAAGGTTTTCACTGAAGCTTTCTTT
TRBV28	15	.	TRBD1	TRBJ2-7	CASRHGQGLTYEQYF	TGTGCCAGCAGGCACGGACAGGGGTTGACCTACGAGCAGTACTTC
TRBV2	14	.	.	TRBJ2-7	CASSGVAVPYEQYF	TGTGCCAGCAGTGGGGTAGCAGTACCGTACGAGCAGTACTTC
TRBV6-5	14	few	TRBD1	TRBJ1-2	CASRLGQGNYGYTF	TGTGCCAGCAGACTAGGACAGGGGAACTACGGCTACACCTTC
TRBV30	13	.	.	TRBJ2-2	CAWSPTWTGELFF	TGTGCCTGGAGTCCCACTTGGACCGGGGAGCTGTTTTTT
TRBV27	14	.	.	TRBJ1-1	CASSLNPGDTEAFF	TGTGCCAGCAGTTTAAACCCCGGAGACACTGAAGCTTTCTTT